These 7 T cell receptor beta chains came from one sample sequenced in a study of control samples from healthy donors and cancer patients. Profiled with immunoSEQ multiplex PCR; TCRdb holds only in-frame clones, not every one. The table lists approximately 79,000 clones, roughly 90% of them singletons. Sample: blood. The source of these receptors is a man aged 45-60 years in good health.

In its sample, this clone was seen a few times. The chain uses TRBV6-6 and TRBJ1-1, with D perhaps matching TRBD1 (6 bases). The length of the CDR3 is 15 residues. CDR1 is MNHNY and CDR2 is SVGAGI in the germline V gene (reference sequence). V dropped 0 bases and J dropped 5 bases, with 13 bases sitting between them. CDR3 DNA sequence: TGTGCCAGCAGTTACTCGTCTCAGGGGAGTACTGAAGCTTTCTTT. Amino acids: CASSYSSQGSTEAFF.

The rearrangement uses TRBV28 and TRBJ1-4; D is ambiguous. The CDR3 extends over 12 amino acids. With 6 bases removed from V and 7 bases from J, the gap between germline ends came to 9 bases. Germline V gene sequence: CDR1 MDHEN, CDR2 SYDVKM. CDR3 loop: CASRRASEKLFF. The CDR3 DNA reads as TGTGCCAGCAGGCGAGCATCTGAAAAACTGTTTTTT.

The V gene is TRBV14, the J gene TRBJ1-2, with D perhaps TRBD1 (5 bases). Per germline, CDR1 SGHDN and CDR2 FVKESK. This CDR3 is 16 amino acids long. V lost 1 base, J lost 0 bases, and 12 bases lay in between. DNA for the CDR3: TGTGCCAGCAGCCAAGTCGGGGCAGGCCCTAACTATGGCTACACCTTC. It encodes CASSQVGAGPNYGYTF. Supplemented by reference TRBV14 and TRBJ1-2, the full variable domain reads EAGVTQFPSHSVIEKGQTVTLRCDPISGHDNLYWYRRVMGKEIKFLLHFVKESKQDESGMPNNRFLAERTGGTYSTLKVQPAELEDSGVYFCASSQVGAGPNYGYTFGSGTRLTVV.

This clone was picked up one time. The rearrangement uses TRBV6-6 and TRBJ1-3; 7 positions agree with TRBD1. This CDR3 spans 17 amino acids. V shed 5 bases and J 4 bases; nucleotides not matched to a gene: 14. The germline CDR1 and CDR2 sequences are MNHNY and SVGAGI (reference sequence). The CDR3 spells CASSPRGGGSLGNTIYF. CDR3 nucleotides: TGTGCCAGCAGTCCCCGTGGAGGGGGCTCTCTGGGAAACACCATATATTTT.

This clone was detected once. This chain links TRBV11-2 with TRBJ1-5; no firm D call. CDR3 length equals 12 residues. Germline assignment: CDR1 SGHAT and CDR2 FQNNGV. V lost 4 bases and J 7 bases, leaving 8 bases between the germline ends. Here the CDR3 DNA reads TGTGCCAGCAGCTCGGAAGGGCAGCCCCAGCATTTT. Its protein product is CASSSEGQPQHF.

The chain couples TRBV3-1 (or the pseudogene TRBV3-2) to TRBJ2-4, with D unresolved. Trimming shortened V by 0 bases and J by 0 bases, and 9 bases separated the two germline ends. Germline CDR1 reads LGHDT; CDR2 reads YNNKEL (reference sequence). This CDR3 region has 16 residues. The DNA of the CDR3 is TGTGCCAGCAGCCAAGACTCCTTCCTAGCCAAAAACATTCAGTACTTC. It translates to CASSQDSFLAKNIQYF.

J is TRBJ1-2 and V is TRBV6-5; 12 bases are a match to TRBD1. The germline V gene encodes CDR1 MNHEY and CDR2 SVGAGI. V lost 6 bases and J lost 7; bases outside the gene matches: 9. This CDR3 is built from 15 residues. The CDR3 here is CASSLWGQGAGGYTF. As DNA, the CDR3 is TGTGCCAGCAGCCTCTGGGGACAGGGGGCAGGTGGCTACACCTTC.